This T cell receptor (beta chain) is from a study of T-cell memory formation after mild COVID-19 (TCRdb year 2021). In terms of the full investigation: Most TCR sequence clusters were specific to one of the two donors. The cohort was made up of two young adult volunteers, one female and one male, who were previously healthy. In a couple of donors, T-cell clones that expanded and contracted after mild COVID-19 were tracked by sequencing TCRalpha and TCRbeta repertoires over time.

Ficoll-Paque density gradient centrifugation was used to isolate PBMCs. The CDR3 measures 16 amino acids from cysteine to phenylalanine. The only DNA kept is the CDR3, 48 bases in frame from the first base. Summary of the overall study and its limitations: Contracting CD4+ clones appeared mostly in the CM and EM memory subsets, whereas CD8+ clones were enriched in EMRA. The study covered only two mild cases, and larger cohorts including severe cases with pre-infection samples were considered necessary. Some responding clones were found in pre-infection memory, which suggests that pre-existing cross-reactive memory T cells took part in the SARS-CoV-2 response. Clones that contracted from day 15 to 85 showed balanced CD4/CD8 phenotypes, whereas a second wave of clones that expanded from day 15 to 37 leaned towards CD4+. SARS-CoV-2 specificity of the second-wave clones peaking on day 37 was not confirmed.

Comment on this clonotype: Its antigen is unknown. No base quality values were provided; no much bigger clone lies one nucleotide off.

This sample was sequenced with an Illumina NovaSeq 6000. TCRalpha and TCRbeta cDNA libraries were constructed by 5'RACE with constant-segment primers, with sample barcodes and unique molecular identifiers being introduced. RNA was extracted from every sample with Trizol reagent. The libraries were amplified in two PCR steps, and the second step added a second sample barcode and Illumina TruSeq adapters. Sequencing of libraries was performed on an Illumina NovaSeq with 2 x 150 bp paired-end reads. Per the source publication's procedure: Reads were demultiplexed and collapsed into UMI-guided consensus sequences with migec v1.2.7. Using mixcr v2.1.11, UMI consensuses were aligned to TRA and TRB V and J templates and then assembled into clonotypes. Expanded or contracted clonotypes were those called significant by both edgeR and NoisET, with noise models trained on biological replicates. For edgeR calls, a false discovery rate-adjusted p below 0.01 and a log2 fold-change threshold of 1 were applied. As an exploratory analysis of dynamics, PCA with hierarchical clustering was applied to max-normalized trajectories of the 1000 most abundant clonotypes. Separately sequenced CD4+ and CD8+ repertoires were used to assign the CD4 or CD8 phenotype of responding clones. Using fastp trimming at Q25 and MiXCR clonotype assembly, TCRdb reanalyzed the public sequencing data and kept in-frame beta chains. Rows with one shared CDR3 protein collapse into an entry with the most common genes and DNA. TCRdb, rather than the study authors, made the V and J calls. The table for this sample lists roughly 170,000 distinct CDR3 sequences; less than 20% of them were counted only once. The leading ten clones occupy 3.9% of the sample.

Rearrangement joined TRBV21-1 to TRBJ1-1. TRBV21-1 constitutes a pseudogene. The source material was PBMCs or a T cell subset sorted from them (not recorded which). The source is a young man who had mild COVID-19 (a few samples of this study predate the infection). The sample titles of this study are shuffled in the database, so cell type and time point are left out; the donor was told from shared clones. The CDR3 protein: CASSKEGGSMNTEAFF. The DNA sequence reads TGTGCCAGCAGCAAAGAAGGCGGCTCAATGAACACTGAAGCTTTCTTT.